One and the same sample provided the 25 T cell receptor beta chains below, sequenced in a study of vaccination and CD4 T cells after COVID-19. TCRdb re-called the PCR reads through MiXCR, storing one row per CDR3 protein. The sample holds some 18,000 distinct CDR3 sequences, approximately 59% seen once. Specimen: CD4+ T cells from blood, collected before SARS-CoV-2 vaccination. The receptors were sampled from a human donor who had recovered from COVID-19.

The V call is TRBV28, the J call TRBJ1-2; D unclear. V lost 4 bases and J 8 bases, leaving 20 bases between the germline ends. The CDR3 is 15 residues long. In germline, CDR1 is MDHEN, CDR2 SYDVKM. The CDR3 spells CASSSPTGVTRGYTF. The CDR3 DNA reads TGTGCCAGCAGTTCTCCCACGGGAGTGACGAGGGGCTACACCTTC.

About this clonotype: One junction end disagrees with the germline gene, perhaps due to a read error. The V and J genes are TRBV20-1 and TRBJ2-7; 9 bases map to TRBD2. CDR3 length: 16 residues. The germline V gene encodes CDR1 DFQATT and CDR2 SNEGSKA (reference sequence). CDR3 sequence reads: CSAGEASGALSLEQYF. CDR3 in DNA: TGCAGTGCTGGAGAGGCTAGCGGGGCTCTATCCTTAGAGCAGTACTTC.

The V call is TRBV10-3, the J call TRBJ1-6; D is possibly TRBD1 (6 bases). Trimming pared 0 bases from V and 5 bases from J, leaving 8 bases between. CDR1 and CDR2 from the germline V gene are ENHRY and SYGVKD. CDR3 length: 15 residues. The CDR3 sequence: CAISESGGDNSPLHF. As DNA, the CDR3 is TGTGCCATCAGTGAGTCAGGGGGAGATAATTCACCCCTCCACTTT.

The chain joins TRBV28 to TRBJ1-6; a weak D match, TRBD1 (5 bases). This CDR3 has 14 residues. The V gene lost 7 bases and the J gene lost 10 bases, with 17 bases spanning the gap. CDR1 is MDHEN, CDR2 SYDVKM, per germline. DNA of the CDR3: TGTGCCAGCAAAGACACCCCTCGGGGCTCACCCCTCCACTTT. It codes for CASKDTPRGSPLHF.

CDR3 sequence (DNA): TGTGCCAGCAGACGGAGGACCACAGATACGCAGTATTTT. Its translation is CASRRRTTDTQYF. The chain joins TRBV12-3 or TRBV12-4 to TRBJ2-3; weak D call: TRBD2 (5 bases). The ends were cut back, 6 bases at V and 2 bases at J, with 9 bases in the middle. The CDR3 spans 13 residues.

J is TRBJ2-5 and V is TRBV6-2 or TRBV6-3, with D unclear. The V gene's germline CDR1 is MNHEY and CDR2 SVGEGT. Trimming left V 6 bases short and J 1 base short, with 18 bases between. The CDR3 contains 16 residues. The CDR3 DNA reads TGTGCCAGCAGCAAACCCCGGACGGACGGCCAAGAGACCCAGTACTTC. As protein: CASSKPRTDGQETQYF.

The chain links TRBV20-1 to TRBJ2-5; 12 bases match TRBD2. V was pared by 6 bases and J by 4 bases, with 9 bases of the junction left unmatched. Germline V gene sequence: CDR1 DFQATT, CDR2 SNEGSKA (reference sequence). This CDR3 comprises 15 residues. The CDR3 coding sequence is TGCAGTGCCAGCCCGACTAGCGGGAGCTCAGAGACCCAGTACTTC. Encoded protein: CSASPTSGSSETQYF.

CDR3 loop: CASKGQSNQPQHF. In DNA form, the CDR3 reads TGTGCCAGCAAGGGACAGAGCAATCAGCCCCAGCATTTT. The chain combines TRBV2 with TRBJ1-5; 7 bases match TRBD1. Germline V CDR1 and CDR2: SNHLY, FYNNEI. The CDR3 has 13 amino acids. The V gene end was trimmed by 7 bases and the J gene end by 1 base; junction bases not matched to a gene: 1. The whole variable domain, remainder taken from reference TRBV2 and TRBJ1-5, is EPEVTQTPSHQVTQMGQEVILRCVPISNHLYFYWYRQILGQKVEFLVSFYNNEISEKSEIFDDQFSVERPDGSNFTLKIRSTKLEDSAMYFCASKGQSNQPQHFGDGTRLSIL.

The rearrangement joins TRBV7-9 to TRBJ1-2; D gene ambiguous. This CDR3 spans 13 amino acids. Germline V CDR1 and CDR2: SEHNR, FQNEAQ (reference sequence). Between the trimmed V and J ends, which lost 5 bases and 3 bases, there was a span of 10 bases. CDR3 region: CASSPDWYYGYTF. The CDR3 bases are TGTGCCAGCAGCCCCGACTGGTACTATGGCTACACCTTC.

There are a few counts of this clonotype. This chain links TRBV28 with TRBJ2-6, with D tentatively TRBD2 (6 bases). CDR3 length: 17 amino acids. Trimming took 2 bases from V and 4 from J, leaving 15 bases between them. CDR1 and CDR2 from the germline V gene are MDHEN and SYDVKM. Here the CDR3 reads CASSLPGPGVGANVLTF. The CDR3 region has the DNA TGTGCCAGCAGTTTACCGGGCCCGGGGGTCGGGGCCAACGTCCTGACTTTC.

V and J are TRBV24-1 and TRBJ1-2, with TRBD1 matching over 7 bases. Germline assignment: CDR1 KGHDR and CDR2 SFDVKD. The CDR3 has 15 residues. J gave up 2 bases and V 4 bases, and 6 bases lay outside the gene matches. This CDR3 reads CATSDSMTGNYGYTF. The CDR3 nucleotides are TGTGCCACCAGTGACTCCATGACAGGGAACTATGGCTACACCTTC.

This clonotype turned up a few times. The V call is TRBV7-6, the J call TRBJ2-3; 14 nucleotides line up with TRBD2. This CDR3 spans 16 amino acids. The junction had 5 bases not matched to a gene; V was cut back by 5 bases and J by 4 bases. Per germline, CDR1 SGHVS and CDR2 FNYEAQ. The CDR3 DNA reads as TGTGCCAGCAGCCCGGGACTAGCGGGAGCGGCAGATACGCAGTATTTT. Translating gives CASSPGLAGAADTQYF.

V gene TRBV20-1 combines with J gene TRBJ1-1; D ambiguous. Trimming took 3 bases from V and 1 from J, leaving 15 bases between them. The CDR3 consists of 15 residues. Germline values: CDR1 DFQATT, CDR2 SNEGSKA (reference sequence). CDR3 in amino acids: CSASLALIGNTEAFF. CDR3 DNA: TGCAGTGCTAGTTTAGCTTTGATTGGGAACACTGAAGCTTTCTTT.

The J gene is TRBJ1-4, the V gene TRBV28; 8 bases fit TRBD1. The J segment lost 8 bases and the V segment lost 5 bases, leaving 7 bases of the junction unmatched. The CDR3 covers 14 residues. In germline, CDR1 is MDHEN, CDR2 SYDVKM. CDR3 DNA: TGTGCCAGCAGTGCCTGGACAGGGAACGAAAAACTGTTTTTT. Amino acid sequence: CASSAWTGNEKLFF.

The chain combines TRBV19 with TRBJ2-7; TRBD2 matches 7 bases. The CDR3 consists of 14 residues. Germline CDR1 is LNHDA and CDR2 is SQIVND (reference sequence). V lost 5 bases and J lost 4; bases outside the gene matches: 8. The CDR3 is CASSVLGGPYEQYF. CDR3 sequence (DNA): TGTGCCAGTAGTGTGCTGGGAGGGCCTTACGAGCAGTACTTC.

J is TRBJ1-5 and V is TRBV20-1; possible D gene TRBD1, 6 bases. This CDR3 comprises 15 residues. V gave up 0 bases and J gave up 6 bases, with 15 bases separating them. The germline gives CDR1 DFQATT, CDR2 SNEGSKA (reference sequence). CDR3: CSARDPQQGSQPQHF. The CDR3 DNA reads TGCAGTGCTAGAGATCCACAACAGGGAAGTCAGCCCCAGCATTTT.

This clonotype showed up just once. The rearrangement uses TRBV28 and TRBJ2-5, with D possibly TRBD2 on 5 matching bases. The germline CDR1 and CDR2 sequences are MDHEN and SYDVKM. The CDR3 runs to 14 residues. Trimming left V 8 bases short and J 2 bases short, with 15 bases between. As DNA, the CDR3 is TGTGCCAGCGGGAGTCGGTCACTACAAGAGACCCAGTACTTC. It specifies CASGSRSLQETQYF.

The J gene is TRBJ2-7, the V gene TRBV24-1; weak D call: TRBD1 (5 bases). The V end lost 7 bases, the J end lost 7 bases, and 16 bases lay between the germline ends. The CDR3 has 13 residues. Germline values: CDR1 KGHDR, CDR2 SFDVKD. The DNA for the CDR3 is TGTGCCACCAGCGGGCAGGGTACGCGGGAGCAGTACTTC. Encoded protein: CATSGQGTREQYF.

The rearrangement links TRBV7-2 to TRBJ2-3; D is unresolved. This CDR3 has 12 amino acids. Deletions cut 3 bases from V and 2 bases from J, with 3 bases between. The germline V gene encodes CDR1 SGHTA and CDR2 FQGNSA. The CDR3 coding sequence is TGTGCCAGCAGCTTTTTCACAGATACGCAGTATTTT. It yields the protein CASSFFTDTQYF.

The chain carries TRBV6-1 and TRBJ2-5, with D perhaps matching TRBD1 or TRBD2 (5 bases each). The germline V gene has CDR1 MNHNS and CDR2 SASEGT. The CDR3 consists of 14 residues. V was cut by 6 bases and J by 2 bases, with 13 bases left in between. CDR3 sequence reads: CASSGATPQETQYF. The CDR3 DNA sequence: TGTGCCAGCAGCGGGGCGACCCCACAAGAGACCCAGTACTTC.

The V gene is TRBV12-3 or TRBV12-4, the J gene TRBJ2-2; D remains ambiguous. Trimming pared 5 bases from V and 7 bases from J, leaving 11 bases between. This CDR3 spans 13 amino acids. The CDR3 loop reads CASSPRYGGELFF. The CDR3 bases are TGTGCCAGCAGTCCACGGTATGGCGGGGAGCTGTTTTTT.

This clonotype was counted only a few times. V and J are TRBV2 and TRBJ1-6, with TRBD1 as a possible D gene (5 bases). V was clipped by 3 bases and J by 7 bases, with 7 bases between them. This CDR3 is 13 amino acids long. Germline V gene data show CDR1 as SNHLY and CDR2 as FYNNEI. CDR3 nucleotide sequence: TGTGCCAGCAGTGACAGGGTAAATTCACCCCTCCACTTT. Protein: CASSDRVNSPLHF.

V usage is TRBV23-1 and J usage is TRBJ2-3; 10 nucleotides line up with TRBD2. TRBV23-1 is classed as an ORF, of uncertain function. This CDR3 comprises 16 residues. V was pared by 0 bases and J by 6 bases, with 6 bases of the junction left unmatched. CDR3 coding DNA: TGCGCCAGCAGTCAATCGAGAGCGGGAGGGCCGGATACGCAGTATTTT. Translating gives CASSQSRAGGPDTQYF.

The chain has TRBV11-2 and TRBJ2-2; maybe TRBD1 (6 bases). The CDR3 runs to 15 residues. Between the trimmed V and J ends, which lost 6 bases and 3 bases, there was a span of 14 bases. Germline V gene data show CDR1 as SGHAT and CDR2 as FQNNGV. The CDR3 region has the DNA TGTGCCAGCAGTCGACAGGTTTTCGACACCGGGGAGCTGTTTTTT. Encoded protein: CASSRQVFDTGELFF.

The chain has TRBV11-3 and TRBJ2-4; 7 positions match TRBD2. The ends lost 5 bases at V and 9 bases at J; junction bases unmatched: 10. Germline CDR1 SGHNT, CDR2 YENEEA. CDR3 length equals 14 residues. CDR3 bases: TGTGCCAGCAGCCGACGGGCGGGAGATAGCATTCAGTACTTC. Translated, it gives CASSRRAGDSIQYF.